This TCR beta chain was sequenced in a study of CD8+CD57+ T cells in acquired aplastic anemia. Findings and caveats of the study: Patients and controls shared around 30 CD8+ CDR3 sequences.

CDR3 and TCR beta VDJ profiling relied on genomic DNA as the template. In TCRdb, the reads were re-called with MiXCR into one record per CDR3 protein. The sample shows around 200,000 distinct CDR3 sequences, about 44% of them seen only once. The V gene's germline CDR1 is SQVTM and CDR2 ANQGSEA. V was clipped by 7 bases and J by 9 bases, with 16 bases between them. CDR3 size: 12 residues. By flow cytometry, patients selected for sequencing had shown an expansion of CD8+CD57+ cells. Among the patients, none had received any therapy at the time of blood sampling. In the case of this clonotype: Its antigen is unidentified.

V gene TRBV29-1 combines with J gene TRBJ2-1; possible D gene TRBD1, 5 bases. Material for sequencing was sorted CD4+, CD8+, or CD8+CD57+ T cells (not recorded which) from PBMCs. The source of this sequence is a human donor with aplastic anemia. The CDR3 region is CSALSGLVEQFF. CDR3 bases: TGCAGCGCGTTATCAGGGTTGGTTGAGCAGTTCTTC.